These 14 T cell receptor beta chains came from one sample sequenced in a study of blood T cells in healthy people across ages. Primers used in a second PCR of roughly 6 to 11 cycles were a sample-barcoded 5' primer and a J-beta primer mix. TCRdb ran MiXCR on the 5' RACE reads and lists one entry per CDR3 protein. There are around 2 million distinct CDR3 sequences in the sample; around 42% occur only once, and around 23% lies in the top ten. The sample was blood. The receptors were gathered from a human donor in good health.

The chain links TRBV4-1 to TRBJ1-5; tentative D call: TRBD1 (5 bases). There are 15 residues in the CDR3. The germline gives CDR1 MGHRA, CDR2 YSYEKL. V was pared by 4 bases and J by 2 bases, with 12 bases between. In DNA form, the CDR3 reads TGCGCCAGCAGCCTGGGGGTTACAGGCAATCAGCCCCAGCATTTT. This sequence encodes CASSLGVTGNQPQHF.

The gene calls are TRBV20-1 and TRBJ2-3; perhaps TRBD1 as D (5 bases). The V end lost 3 bases, the J end lost 0 bases, and 13 bases lay between the germline ends. From germline, CDR1 is DFQATT and CDR2 SNEGSKA (reference sequence). CDR3 length equals 15 residues. The CDR3 DNA is TGCAGTGCTAGCTCTGGGGCCGATAGCACAGATACGCAGTATTTT. Its protein is CSASSGADSTDTQYF.

This chain joins TRBV4-3 and TRBJ1-2; TRBD1 aligns across 7 bases. Trimming removed 1 base from V and 3 bases from J; junction bases left unmatched: 8. The CDR3 extends over 16 amino acids. Germline V gives CDR1 LGHNA, CDR2 YSLEER. CDR3 protein: CASSQGVGRGDYGYTF. CDR3 nucleotides: TGCGCCAGCAGCCAAGGGGTCGGCAGGGGGGACTATGGCTACACCTTC.

This clonotype has just a few counts. The J gene is TRBJ2-3, the V gene TRBV20-1; 9 bases match TRBD2. V dropped 0 bases and J dropped 4; count of bases not matched to a gene: 8. Per the germline V gene, CDR1 is DFQATT and CDR2 is SNEGSKA (reference sequence). CDR3 length: 16 residues. CDR3 protein: CSARDSLAGRADTQYF. The CDR3 DNA reads TGCAGTGCTAGAGATTCCCTAGCGGGGCGGGCAGATACGCAGTATTTT.

The rearrangement uses TRBV7-2 and TRBJ2-7, with 8 bases aligning to TRBD1. Germline trimming cut 5 bases from V and 5 bases from J; bases unmatched to any gene: 8. CDR3 length: 14 residues. CDR1 SGHTA and CDR2 FQGNSA come from the germline V gene. The CDR3 is CASSLRTGPHEQYF. The CDR3 DNA sequence: TGTGCCAGCAGCCTGAGGACAGGGCCCCACGAGCAGTACTTC.

This clonotype has only a few counts. This chain joins TRBV13 and TRBJ2-7, with D perhaps being TRBD1 or TRBD2 (5 bases each). Per the germline V gene, CDR1 is PRHDT and CDR2 is FYEKMQ (reference sequence). This CDR3 region has 14 residues. With 5 bases removed from V and 2 bases from J, the gap between germline ends came to 13 bases. The DNA for the CDR3 is TGTGCCAGCAGCATCGGGACCGCCACCTACGAGCAGTACTTC. The encoded protein is CASSIGTATYEQYF.

A single count supports this clonotype. This chain connects TRBV30 to TRBJ2-5, with TRBD1 matching over 7 bases. CDR1 GTSNPN and CDR2 SVGIG come from the germline V gene (reference sequence). V gave up 3 bases and J gave up 1 base; unmatched junction bases: 8. The CDR3 totals 15 residues. The CDR3 sequence: CAWRTKGQLQETQYF. CDR3 in DNA: TGTGCCTGGAGAACAAAGGGACAGCTCCAAGAGACCCAGTACTTC.

The chain uses TRBV20-1 and TRBJ1-1; TRBD1 agrees at 10 bases. The CDR3 contains 14 residues. Germline CDR1 and CDR2: DFQATT and SNEGSKA (reference sequence). Losses at the gene ends were 6 bases for V and 5 bases for J; bases not matched to a gene: 9. The CDR3 sequence: CSAQRQGARTEAFF. Here the CDR3 DNA reads TGCAGTGCCCAACGACAGGGGGCGCGGACTGAAGCTTTCTTT.

J is TRBJ1-2 and V is TRBV5-1; maybe TRBD1 (5 bases). Trimming took 7 bases from V and 6 from J, leaving 22 bases between them. CDR1 is SGHRS and CDR2 is YFSETQ in the germline V gene. The CDR3 is made up of 15 amino acids. CDR3 sequence: CASAVVRQPLDGYTF. Written as DNA, the CDR3 is TGCGCCAGCGCGGTTGTGAGACAGCCCCTCGATGGCTACACCTTC.

This clonotype has more than one count but fewer than ten. The genes are TRBV6-5 and TRBJ1-3; no reliable D call. The CDR3 spans 16 residues. CDR1 MNHEY and CDR2 SVGAGI come from the germline V gene. Deletions cut 0 bases from V and 0 bases from J, with 9 bases between. The CDR3 DNA sequence: TGTGCCAGCAGTTACTCGGGAAGATCCTCTGGAAACACCATATATTTT. This encodes CASSYSGRSSGNTIYF.

This chain joins TRBV29-1 and TRBJ1-2; TRBD1 is a possible D gene (6 bases). Germline V gene data show CDR1 as SQVTM and CDR2 as ANQGSEA. This CDR3 is built from 12 residues. V lost 8 bases and J 3 bases, leaving 13 bases between the germline ends. CDR3 loop: CSTGQTDYGYTF. The CDR3 DNA reads TGCAGCACCGGACAGACCGACTATGGCTACACCTTC.

The chain couples TRBV12-5 to TRBJ2-7; perhaps D is TRBD1 or TRBD2 (5 bases each). The germline CDR1 and CDR2 sequences are LGHNT and FRNRAP. The V gene lost 4 bases and the J gene lost 6 bases, with 16 bases spanning the gap. The CDR3 has 14 amino acids. The DNA for the CDR3 is TGTGCTAGTGGTTATGGGGGTCCGGGGAGCGAGCAGTACTTC. It specifies CASGYGGPGSEQYF.

In the case of this clonotype: Sequence at one end of the junction differs from germline and may be a read error. J is TRBJ2-5 and V is TRBV15, with D possibly TRBD2 on 5 matching bases. The CDR3 loop spans 14 amino acids. Looked up from germline, CDR1 is LNHNV and CDR2 is YYDKDF (reference sequence). CDR3 DNA: TGTGCCACCGGCAGAGGAGGCAGCCAGGAGACCCAGTACTTC. It yields the protein CATGRGGSQETQYF. The whole variable domain, remainder taken from reference TRBV15 and TRBJ2-5, is DAMVIQNPRYQVTQFGKPVTLSCSQTLNHNVMYWYQQKSSQAPKLLFHYYDKDFNNEADTPDNFQSRRPNTSFCFLDIRSPGLGDTAMYLCATGRGGSQETQYFGPGTRLLVL.

The table lists this clonotype with many counts. The genes are TRBV7-2 and TRBJ2-1; TRBD2 agrees at 11 bases. With 1 base clipped from V and 6 bases from J, the junction kept 11 bases outside the gene matches. Germline CDR1 and CDR2: SGHTA and FQGNSA. This CDR3 spans 18 amino acids. CDR3 residues: CASSLGPLAGGQSNEQFF. The CDR3 nucleotides read TGTGCCAGCAGCTTAGGACCCTTAGCGGGGGGGCAGAGCAATGAGCAGTTCTTC.